The sequence of this T cell receptor (beta chain) was determined in a study of T-cell memory formation after mild COVID-19. Overall study results and limits: While clones contracting from day 15 to 85 were balanced between CD4 and CD8, later expanders leaned CD4+. The second-wave clones peaking on day 37 were not confirmed as SARS-CoV-2-specific.

Researchers used 5'RACE with constant-segment primers to make TCR alpha and TCR beta cDNA libraries that carry sample barcodes and UMIs. MiXCR was run by TCRdb on the 5' RACE reads, yielding one entry per CDR3 protein. There are approximately 490,000 distinct CDR3 sequences in the sample; about 20% occur only once, and roughly an eighth lies in the top ten. This CDR3 comprises 13 residues. Germline assignment: CDR1 SGDLS and CDR2 YYNGEE. Trimming cost V 3 bases and J 5 bases, with 8 bases left between them. A word on this clonotype: What it binds is not known.

The sequence was collected from an adult woman who had mild COVID-19 (a few samples of this study predate the infection). Cell type and time point are not known. This chain connects TRBV9 to TRBJ1-4; D is unresolved. Specimen: PBMCs or a T cell subset sorted from them (not recorded which). CDR3 amino acids: CASSASLNEKLFF. CDR3 DNA: TGTGCCAGCAGCGCCTCCCTGAATGAAAAACTGTTTTTT. The full variable domain, rest sourced from reference TRBV9 and TRBJ1-4, is DSGVTQTPKHLITATGQRVTLRCSPRSGDLSVYWYQQSLDQGLQFLIQYYNGEERAKGNILERFSAQQFPDLHSELNLSSLELGDSALYFCASSASLNEKLFFGSGTQLSVL.